The 22 T cell receptor beta chains presented below share a single source sample, sequenced in a study of CD8 T cells in ankylosing spondylitis. Their cognate antigens are unknown. Overall study results and limits: Seemingly distinctive of ankylosing spondylitis blood was a TCR beta motif formed by eight highly homologous variants.

TCRdb re-analysed the 5' RACE reads in MiXCR, keeping a single row per CDR3 protein. The sample has around 890,000 distinct CDR3 sequences; about 10% are singletons. The material sequenced was blood, either unsorted or a sorted T cell fraction (not recorded which). The source of these receptors is a male donor with ankylosing spondylitis.

This chain links TRBV11-2 with TRBJ2-3, with no clear D. CDR3 size: 15 residues. Per the germline V gene, CDR1 is SGHAT and CDR2 is FQNNGV. Between the trimmed V and J ends, which lost 1 base and 4 bases, there was a span of 12 bases. CDR3 coding DNA: TGTGCCAGCAGCTTAGGCGGCCCCATAGCAGATACGCAGTATTTT. Amino acid sequence: CASSLGGPIADTQYF.

This clonotype was observed a handful of times. The gene calls are TRBV7-9 and TRBJ2-7; no reliable D call. Germline V gives CDR1 SEHNR, CDR2 FQNEAQ (reference sequence). The V end lost 7 bases, the J end lost 1 base, and 14 bases lay between the germline ends. There are 14 residues in the CDR3. CDR3 amino acids: CASIDLRISYEQYF. The CDR3, as DNA: TGTGCCAGCATCGATCTCCGGATTTCCTACGAGCAGTACTTC.

The V gene is TRBV5-1, the J gene TRBJ2-1, with 14 nucleotides matching TRBD2. The CDR3 sequence is 17 residues long. Germline CDR1 SGHRS, CDR2 YFSETQ. The J segment lost 3 bases and the V segment lost 2 bases, leaving 4 bases of the junction unmatched. The CDR3 spells CASSFSTSGRGYNEQFF. The CDR3 nucleotides read TGCGCCAGCAGCTTCTCGACTAGCGGGAGGGGCTACAATGAGCAGTTCTTC.

V is TRBV11-3 and J is TRBJ2-2; D remains ambiguous. Per germline, CDR1 SGHNT and CDR2 YENEEA. The CDR3 has 14 amino acids. V lost 0 bases and J lost 6, with 8 bases in between. The CDR3 protein is CASSLDSHAGELFF. The CDR3 nucleotides read TGTGCCAGCAGCTTAGATTCCCATGCCGGGGAGCTGTTTTTT.

The chain is built from TRBV2 and TRBJ2-7, with TRBD1 matching 8 bases. The CDR3 runs 12 residues. V lost 11 bases and J lost 2; bases outside the gene matches: 5. The V gene's germline CDR1 is SNHLY and CDR2 FYNNEI. The CDR3 loop is CAGGQEAYEQYF. CDR3 in DNA: TGTGCCGGGGGACAGGAGGCCTACGAGCAGTACTTC.

This clonotype was recorded many times. The genes are TRBV7-2 and TRBJ1-1, with D possibly being TRBD1 (6 bases). The length of the CDR3 is 15 residues. Trimming removed 6 bases at V and 3 bases at J, with 17 bases between. CDR1 is SGHTA and CDR2 is FQGNSA in the germline V gene. In DNA form, the CDR3 reads TGTGCCAGCAGATTCGTTGGACAGTATCACACTGAAGCTTTCTTT. This gives the protein CASRFVGQYHTEAFF.

This clonotype turned up a few times. This chain uses TRBV6-9 with TRBJ2-7, with TRBD1 matching 8 bases. In germline, CDR1 is MNHGY, CDR2 SVAAGI. The V and J ends lost 2 bases and 0 bases, in that order; junction bases with no gene match: 3. CDR3 size: 15 residues. CDR3 residues: CASSYAGGHSYEQYF. The CDR3 region has the DNA TGTGCCAGCAGTTATGCAGGGGGCCACTCCTACGAGCAGTACTTC.

This clonotype appeared many times. V gene TRBV6-5 combines with J gene TRBJ2-7; 9 nucleotides match TRBD1. Germline CDR1 and CDR2: MNHEY and SVGAGI. V was pared by 4 bases and J by 6 bases, with 4 bases of the junction left unmatched. The CDR3 has 13 amino acids. CDR3: CASSLDRGFEQYF. The CDR3 DNA reads as TGTGCCAGCAGTTTGGACAGGGGCTTCGAGCAGTACTTC.

The table lists this clonotype with many counts. J is TRBJ1-2 and V is TRBV20-1; 11 positions agree with TRBD1. Looked up from germline, CDR1 is DFQATT and CDR2 is SNEGSKA (reference sequence). The trim removed 5 bases at V and 4 bases at J, leaving 3 bases unmatched. This CDR3 is 13 amino acids long. CDR3 in amino acids: CSARDRGTYGYTF. CDR3 sequence (DNA): TGCAGTGCTCGGGACAGGGGGACCTATGGCTACACCTTC.

This chain uses TRBV29-1 with TRBJ2-7; D may be TRBD2 (6 bases). The CDR3 spans 13 residues. The V gene's germline CDR1 is SQVTM and CDR2 ANQGSEA. Trimming removed 4 bases from V and 2 bases from J, with 12 bases in between. CDR3 residues: CSVGEEVAYEQYF. The DNA of the CDR3 is TGCAGCGTTGGGGAGGAAGTCGCCTACGAGCAGTACTTC.

V and J are TRBV6-2 or TRBV6-3 and TRBJ2-7, with TRBD2 matching 7 bases. The CDR3 is 16 residues long. Trimming at V came to 0 bases and at J to 6 bases, leaving 11 bases not matched to a gene. Germline loops: CDR1 MNHEY, CDR2 SVGEGT. The CDR3 loop reads CASSYSKREGQFEQYF. The CDR3 DNA reads TGTGCCAGCAGTTACTCGAAAAGGGAGGGCCAGTTCGAGCAGTACTTC.

The sample holds many counts of this clonotype. The gene calls are TRBV6-1 and TRBJ1-2, with a weak D call TRBD1 (5 bases). Trimming pared 7 bases from V and 8 bases from J, leaving 17 bases between. Per germline, CDR1 MNHNS and CDR2 SASEGT. This CDR3 is 13 amino acids long. DNA of the CDR3: TGTGCCAGCACCTTCGGCGGGGGTTTAGGCTACACCTTC. Translating gives CASTFGGGLGYTF.

This clonotype was detected a few times. The rearrangement links TRBV7-2 to TRBJ1-2, with TRBD1 matching 7 bases. The CDR3 has 13 residues. Per germline, CDR1 SGHTA and CDR2 FQGNSA. Germline trimming cut 8 bases from V and 4 bases from J; bases unmatched to any gene: 7. The CDR3 here is CASFTGVPYGYTF. CDR3 in DNA: TGTGCCAGCTTTACAGGGGTCCCCTATGGCTACACCTTC.

A word on this clonotype: This may come from a read error, since a much larger clone is one base off. The J gene is TRBJ2-5, the V gene TRBV5-1; D may be TRBD1 (6 bases). CDR1 is SGHRS, CDR2 YFSETQ, per germline. V lost 3 bases and J 1 base, leaving 10 bases between the germline ends. The CDR3 is made up of 14 amino acids. CDR3 in DNA: TGCGCCAGCAGCTCACAGGGATTCCAAGAGACCCAGTACTTC. It encodes CASSSQGFQETQYF.

The rearrangement joins TRBV7-2 to TRBJ1-1; a possible D gene is TRBD1 (5 bases). Deletions cut 4 bases from V and 5 bases from J, with 8 bases between. This CDR3 region has 12 residues. The germline CDR1 and CDR2 sequences are SGHTA and FQGNSA. Here the CDR3 DNA reads TGTGCCAGCAGCTGGACACGGACTGAAGCTTTCTTT. It specifies CASSWTRTEAFF. Filled out from reference TRBV7-2 and TRBJ1-1, the complete variable domain reads GAGVSQSPSNKVTEKGKDVELRCDPISGHTALYWYRQSLGQGLEFLIYFQGNSAPDKSGLPSDRFSAERTGGSVSTLTIQRTQQEDSAVYLCASSWTRTEAFFGQGTRLTVV.

The chain is built from TRBV27 and TRBJ2-2; 7 positions agree with TRBD1. The germline V gene has CDR1 MNHEY and CDR2 SMNVEV (reference sequence). The CDR3 consists of 16 residues. V lost 5 bases, J lost 4 bases, and 10 bases stayed unmatched. The CDR3: CASSQQGHRVTGELFF. In DNA form, the CDR3 reads TGTGCCAGCAGTCAACAGGGGCACCGGGTCACCGGGGAGCTGTTTTTT.

The chain has TRBV7-2 and TRBJ1-3, with D uncertain. CDR1 and CDR2 (germline): SGHTA, FQGNSA. Trimming took 5 bases from V and 2 from J, leaving 10 bases between them. The CDR3 extends over 14 amino acids. The CDR3: CASSPLLAGNTIYF. CDR3 bases: TGTGCCAGCAGCCCTCTCTTAGCTGGAAACACCATATATTTT.

This clonotype was observed at least ten times. The CDR3 reads CSAGDSEGYSNQPQHF. As DNA, the CDR3 is TGCAGTGCTGGGGACAGCGAGGGATATAGCAATCAGCCCCAGCATTTT. The chain couples TRBV20-1 to TRBJ1-5; 7 nucleotides agree with TRBD1. The length of the CDR3 is 16 residues. The V gene end was trimmed by 5 bases and the J gene end by 0 bases; junction bases not matched to a gene: 10. Germline CDR1 reads DFQATT; CDR2 reads SNEGSKA (reference sequence).

The chain joins TRBV7-9 to TRBJ1-2; TRBD1 might be the D (5 bases). V shed 5 bases and J shed 2 bases, with 12 bases lying between them. Per germline, CDR1 SEHNR and CDR2 FQNEAQ (reference sequence). There are 14 residues in the CDR3. The CDR3 DNA sequence: TGTGCCAGCAGCCAAGCAGGGATGAACTATGGCTACACCTTC. Amino acid sequence: CASSQAGMNYGYTF.

This clonotype turned up a few times. V gene TRBV28 combines with J gene TRBJ2-3; D is undetermined. This CDR3 is 15 amino acids long. V was pared by 3 bases and J by 6 bases, with 16 bases between. Germline loops: CDR1 MDHEN, CDR2 SYDVKM. CDR3 amino acids: CASSFKWILSDTQYF. The CDR3 coding sequence is TGTGCCAGCAGTTTTAAATGGATTCTCTCCGATACGCAGTATTTT.

The chain has TRBV20-1 and TRBJ2-1; the match to TRBD1 covers 7 bases. The CDR3 spans 14 residues. V trimming: 6 bases; J trimming: 2 bases; junction bases outside the gene matches: 7. From germline, CDR1 is DFQATT and CDR2 SNEGSKA (reference sequence). The DNA for the CDR3 is TGCAGTGCCGGACGGGACAGCCCCTACAATGAGCAGTTCTTC. Translation: CSAGRDSPYNEQFF.

This clonotype turned up a few times. The chain is built from TRBV5-6 and TRBJ1-2, with unresolved D. Germline lookup yields CDR1 SGHDT and CDR2 YYEEEE. The CDR3 is made up of 16 amino acids. V gave up 0 bases and J gave up 0 bases, with 12 bases separating them. The CDR3 is CASSLGGRQANYGYTF. CDR3 DNA: TGTGCCAGCAGCTTGGGCGGGAGGCAAGCTAACTATGGCTACACCTTC.